A single sample gave rise to the 24 T cell receptor beta chains below, sequenced in a study of response to subunit inactivated influenza vaccine. TCRdb recomputed calls from the RT-PCR reads with MiXCR, one row per CDR3 protein. The sample holds roughly 650,000 distinct CDR3 sequences; 14% are singletons and the top ten take roughly 7.2%. This specimen consisted of PBMCs from blood, obtained around 15 days before vaccination. These receptors all come from a man aged 45-65 years who received an inactivated influenza vaccine.

The chain combines TRBV9 with TRBJ2-3; a possible D gene is TRBD2 (6 bases). The CDR3 sequence is 15 residues long. Germline lookup yields CDR1 SGDLS and CDR2 YYNGEE. V lost 4 bases to trimming and J lost 1 base, with 13 bases between them. The CDR3 protein is CASSPSAGRTDTQYF. The CDR3 nucleotides read TGTGCCAGCAGCCCATCAGCGGGCCGCACAGATACGCAGTATTTT.

The chain couples TRBV30 to TRBJ1-4; weak D call: TRBD1 (6 bases). The V gene's germline CDR1 is GTSNPN and CDR2 SVGIG (reference sequence). CDR3 length: 13 residues. V was clipped by 1 base and J by 8 bases, with 11 bases between them. The CDR3 coding sequence is TGTGCCTGGAGTGCGGGGACAAGAGAAAAACTGTTTTTT. Protein: CAWSAGTREKLFF.

The sample holds a few counts of this clonotype. As DNA, the CDR3 is TGTGCCGGGTCCCGGGACAGCTCCTACGAGCAGTACTTC. Translation: CAGSRDSSYEQYF. V usage is TRBV30 and J usage is TRBJ2-7; 7 bases fit TRBD1. CDR3 length: 13 residues. Germline CDR1 is GTSNPN and CDR2 is SVGIG (reference sequence). Trimming took 8 bases from V and 0 from J; bases not matched to a gene: 7.

V and J are TRBV20-1 and TRBJ2-2; the match to TRBD2 covers 7 bases. J lost 1 base, V lost 7 bases, and 9 bases had no gene match. Germline CDR1 and CDR2: DFQATT and SNEGSKA (reference sequence). This CDR3 region has 15 residues. CDR3 loop: CSVPGRGGNTGELFF. The CDR3 DNA reads TGCAGTGTCCCGGGCCGCGGGGGGAACACCGGGGAGCTGTTTTTT.

The chain links TRBV4-1 to TRBJ2-2; D tentatively reads TRBD1 or TRBD2 (7 bases each). Germline values: CDR1 MGHRA, CDR2 YSYEKL. V was shortened by 4 bases and J by 0 bases, with 12 bases between the two germline ends. This CDR3 has 16 residues. Here the CDR3 reads CASSPGGATNTGELFF. The CDR3 region has the DNA TGCGCCAGCAGCCCAGGGGGGGCGACGAACACCGGGGAGCTGTTTTTT.

The table lists this clonotype with many counts. The gene calls are TRBV5-1 and TRBJ2-1; unclear D gene. Deletions cut 1 base from V and 5 bases from J, with 13 bases between. The CDR3 is 15 residues long. Germline V gene data show CDR1 as SGHRS and CDR2 as YFSETQ. The CDR3 here is CASSLFPDGNNEQFF. In nucleotides, the CDR3 is TGCGCCAGCAGCTTGTTTCCTGATGGGAACAATGAGCAGTTCTTC.

This chain uses TRBV29-1 with TRBJ2-7, with no clear D. Trimming shortened V by 3 bases and J by 2 bases, and 11 bases separated the two germline ends. Germline V gene sequence: CDR1 SQVTM, CDR2 ANQGSEA. This CDR3 region has 13 residues. CDR3 region: CSVEAGTPYEQYF. In nucleotides, the CDR3 is TGCAGCGTTGAGGCAGGTACGCCCTACGAGCAGTACTTC.

This clonotype showed up just a few times. The chain is built from TRBV5-1 and TRBJ2-5, with TRBD2 identical over 10 bases. Germline V gene lookup returns CDR1 SGHRS and CDR2 YFSETQ. The CDR3 is made up of 16 amino acids. The V segment lost 0 bases and the J segment 5 bases; nucleotides outside the gene matches: 7. The CDR3 reads CASSLASGRAWETQYF. CDR3 bases: TGCGCCAGCAGCTTGGCCAGCGGGAGGGCCTGGGAGACCCAGTACTTC.

This clonotype occurred many times. The CDR3 spells CSSGLAGGRGEQFF. The CDR3 DNA is TGCAGCTCTGGACTAGCGGGGGGGAGAGGTGAGCAGTTCTTC. This chain connects TRBV29-1 to TRBJ2-1; TRBD2 agrees at 15 bases. The ends lost 8 bases at V and 9 bases at J; junction bases unmatched: 8. CDR1 SQVTM and CDR2 ANQGSEA come from the germline V gene. The CDR3 runs 14 residues.

V gene TRBV27 combines with J gene TRBJ1-1; D call uncertain. Deletions cut 6 bases from V and 4 bases from J, with 12 bases between. Germline CDR1 reads MNHEY; CDR2 reads SMNVEV (reference sequence). There are 13 residues in the CDR3. The CDR3 spells CASRATVITEAFF. The CDR3 nucleotides read TGTGCCAGCAGGGCTACAGTCATCACTGAAGCTTTCTTT.

This clonotype has a count of ten or more. The chain combines TRBV7-8 with TRBJ2-3; perhaps TRBD1 as D (5 bases). Germline loops: CDR1 SGHVS, CDR2 FQNEAQ. CDR3 length: 14 amino acids. The V and J ends lost 1 base and 4 bases respectively, with 9 bases between them. CDR3 coding DNA: TGTGCCAGCAGCTTAGGGGGCGAATCAGATACGCAGTATTTT. Protein: CASSLGGESDTQYF.

J is TRBJ1-1 and V is TRBV15; no reliable D call. Trimming stripped 4 bases from V and 0 bases from J, with 12 bases between. CDR3 length equals 15 residues. Germline V gene lookup returns CDR1 LNHNV and CDR2 YYDKDF (reference sequence). In DNA, the CDR3 is TGTGCCACCAGCACCGCACACATGCTGAACACTGAAGCTTTCTTT. This encodes CATSTAHMLNTEAFF. Using reference TRBV15 and TRBJ1-1 for the parts outside the CDR3, the full variable domain is DAMVIQNPRYQVTQFGKPVTLSCSQTLNHNVMYWYQQKSSQAPKLLFHYYDKDFNNEADTPDNFQSRRPNTSFCFLDIRSPGLGDTAMYLCATSTAHMLNTEAFFGQGTRLTVV.

This clonotype was seen a handful of times. The junction departs from the called germline gene at one end, perhaps through a read error. V and J are TRBV5-1 and TRBJ2-7, with 8 bases lining up with TRBD1. Germline lookup yields CDR1 SGHRS and CDR2 YFSETQ. The length of the CDR3 is 12 residues. For the CDR3, the DNA is TGTGCCAGCAGTTTACAGGGGGACGAGCAGTACTTC. Protein product: CASSLQGDEQYF.

The J gene is TRBJ2-2, the V gene TRBV15; no firm D call. Trimming removed 0 bases at V and 6 bases at J, with 14 bases between. From germline, CDR1 is LNHNV and CDR2 YYDKDF (reference sequence). This CDR3 spans 16 amino acids. The CDR3 DNA sequence: TGTGCCACCAGCAGAGATTTTGGGGATCCCGCCGGGGAGCTGTTTTTT. It codes for CATSRDFGDPAGELFF.

The chain combines TRBV3-1 with TRBJ2-2; the match to TRBD1 covers 9 bases. There are 16 residues in the CDR3. CDR1 is LGHDT and CDR2 is YNNKEL in the germline V gene (reference sequence). With 2 bases clipped from V and 2 bases from J, the junction kept 3 bases outside the gene matches. CDR3 bases: TGTGCCAGCAGCCAATGGGACAGGGCAAACACCGGGGAGCTGTTTTTT. Residues: CASSQWDRANTGELFF.

There are many counts of this clonotype. The V call is TRBV12-3 or TRBV12-4, the J call TRBJ2-1; 15 bases line up with TRBD2. The V segment lost 6 bases and the J segment 0 bases; nucleotides outside the gene matches: 3. There are 17 residues in the CDR3. The CDR3 DNA reads as TGTGCCAGCAGCGGACTAGCGGGGGGGAGCTCCTACAATGAGCAGTTCTTC. This codes for CASSGLAGGSSYNEQFF.

This clonotype was found a few times. This chain links TRBV27 with TRBJ2-5; 7 bases map to TRBD1. This CDR3 has 15 amino acids. The ends lost 2 bases at V and 4 bases at J; junction bases unmatched: 7. Germline assignment: CDR1 MNHEY and CDR2 SMNVEV (reference sequence). In nucleotides, the CDR3 is TGTGCCAGCAGTTTAACTAGTCGACAGGGAGAGACCCAGTACTTC. Translating gives CASSLTSRQGETQYF.

The chain combines TRBV5-5 with TRBJ2-1; 10 bases map to TRBD2. V dropped 4 bases and J dropped 0; count of bases not matched to a gene: 4. The germline gives CDR1 SGHKS, CDR2 YYEKEE (reference sequence). The CDR3 is 16 residues long. The CDR3, as DNA: TGTGCCAGCAGCCCTTTAGCGGGAGGCTCCTACAATGAGCAGTTCTTC. Translated: CASSPLAGGSYNEQFF.

In this sample, this clonotype turned up a few times. J is TRBJ2-5 and V is TRBV20-1; D possibly uses TRBD1 or TRBD2 (5 bases each). Trimming removed 2 bases from V and 4 bases from J, with 11 bases in between. Germline CDR1 reads DFQATT; CDR2 reads SNEGSKA (reference sequence). The CDR3 is 13 residues long. CDR3 loop: CSARPGPGETQYF. Here the CDR3 DNA reads TGCAGTGCTAGACCGGGGCCGGGAGAGACCCAGTACTTC.

The V gene is TRBV29-1, the J gene TRBJ1-3, with a weak D call TRBD1 (5 bases). Trimming pared 7 bases from V and 0 bases from J, leaving 13 bases between. CDR1 is SQVTM, CDR2 ANQGSEA, per germline. This CDR3 spans 14 amino acids. CDR3 nucleotide sequence: TGCAGCGCCGTGGACACTTACTCTGGAAACACCATATATTTT. This gives the protein CSAVDTYSGNTIYF.

The rearrangement links TRBV4-1 to TRBJ1-2, with a possible D match to TRBD1 (5 bases). The CDR3 runs 14 residues. CDR1 is MGHRA, CDR2 YSYEKL, per germline. Trimming stripped 4 bases from V and 4 bases from J, with 13 bases between. The CDR3 protein is CASSRADRFYGYTF. As DNA, the CDR3 is TGCGCCAGCAGCCGGGCAGACAGATTCTATGGCTACACCTTC.

The chain employs TRBV12-3 or TRBV12-4 and TRBJ1-4, with D unclear. Trimming shortened V by 1 base and J by 5 bases, and 14 bases separated the two germline ends. This CDR3 has 16 residues. The CDR3 is CASSLEFGRPNEKLFF. In DNA form, the CDR3 reads TGTGCCAGCAGTTTAGAATTTGGCAGGCCGAATGAAAAACTGTTTTTT.

The chain has TRBV25-1 and TRBJ2-7; the D gene could be TRBD1 or TRBD2 (5 bases each). Trimming pared 8 bases from V and 1 base from J, leaving 18 bases between. The V gene's germline CDR1 is MGHDK and CDR2 SYGVNS. The CDR3 extends over 15 amino acids. CDR3 region: CASWDPHRESYEQYF. CDR3 bases: TGTGCCAGCTGGGACCCCCACCGGGAATCCTACGAGCAGTACTTC.

The chain is built from TRBV2 and TRBJ2-7; 8 positions match TRBD1. The CDR3 totals 13 residues. Germline loops: CDR1 SNHLY, CDR2 FYNNEI. The V and J ends lost 5 bases and 3 bases, in that order; junction bases with no gene match: 3. The CDR3 spells CASSNTGGYEQYF. The CDR3 nucleotides read TGTGCCAGCAGTAACACAGGGGGCTACGAGCAGTACTTC. Full variable domain (outside the CDR3, taken from reference TRBV2 and TRBJ2-7): EPEVTQTPSHQVTQMGQEVILRCVPISNHLYFYWYRQILGQKVEFLVSFYNNEISEKSEIFDDQFSVERPDGSNFTLKIRSTKLEDSAMYFCASSNTGGYEQYFGPGTRLTVT.